A single sample is the source of the 31 T cell receptor beta chains below, sequenced in a study of T cells in Graves' hyperthyroidism and ophthalmopathy. Amplified TCR beta CDR3 regions derived from RNA transcripts. Carried out on the TCR CDR3, a first-round RT-PCR used the HTBI primer set. TCRdb passed the multiplex PCR reads through MiXCR, listing each CDR3 protein once. In the table there are under 600,000 distinct CDR3 sequences, more than 15% of which are singletons. The sample comprised blood. All receptors derive from a woman aged 40 to 49 with Graves' ophthalmopathy.

This clonotype was seen more than once but under ten times. V and J are TRBV29-1 and TRBJ2-5; TRBD1 aligns across 9 bases. Germline CDR1 is SQVTM and CDR2 is ANQGSEA. The J segment lost 3 bases and the V segment lost 2 bases, leaving 7 bases of the junction unmatched. The CDR3 consists of 15 residues. The CDR3, as DNA: TGCAGCGTTGAATGGGACAGGGCACGGAAAGAGACCCAGTACTTC. Encoded protein: CSVEWDRARKETQYF.

This clonotype was found many times. The chain is built from TRBV11-2 and TRBJ2-5, with 13 bases identical to TRBD2. Germline CDR1 SGHAT, CDR2 FQNNGV. J gave up 1 base and V 5 bases, and 7 bases lay outside the gene matches. The CDR3 runs to 17 residues. The DNA for the CDR3 is TGTGCCAGCAGCCTCACTAGCGGGAGGGCCGTCCAAGAGACCCAGTACTTC. It encodes CASSLTSGRAVQETQYF.

The V call is TRBV20-1, the J call TRBJ2-7; D not resolved. The length of the CDR3 is 14 residues. V was shortened by 0 bases and J by 6 bases, with 15 bases between the two germline ends. The germline V gene encodes CDR1 DFQATT and CDR2 SNEGSKA (reference sequence). CDR3 sequence (DNA): TGCAGTGCTAGAGATCCGGGTGGAGTTGCCGAGCAGTACTTC. Its protein is CSARDPGGVAEQYF.

The sample holds many counts of this clonotype. The V and J genes are TRBV28 and TRBJ2-7; a possible D gene is TRBD1 (5 bases). The CDR3 runs 12 residues. CDR1 is MDHEN and CDR2 is SYDVKM in the germline V gene. V lost 6 bases and J lost 2, with 8 bases in between. In DNA, the CDR3 is TGTGCCAGCAGGACAGCCACCTACGAGCAGTACTTC. This gives the protein CASRTATYEQYF.

The rearrangement joins TRBV29-1 to TRBJ2-3; 8 nucleotides align to TRBD2. Germline V lookup: CDR1 SQVTM, CDR2 ANQGSEA. The V gene end was trimmed by 2 bases and the J gene end by 10 bases; junction bases not matched to a gene: 8. The CDR3 is made up of 13 amino acids. The DNA of the CDR3 is TGCAGCGTTGAATCGGTCCGAGCGGGAGCGCAGTATTTT. Residues: CSVESVRAGAQYF.

About this clonotype itself: With a much larger clone just one base away, this may be a read error. The chain employs TRBV20-1 and TRBJ1-2; D possibly corresponds to TRBD1 (5 bases). Germline assignment: CDR1 DFQATT and CDR2 SNEGSKA (reference sequence). The CDR3 runs to 12 residues. V was pared by 6 bases and J by 4 bases, with 12 bases between. The CDR3 coding sequence is TGCAGTGCGACTTCAGGGAGCTATGGCTACACCTTC. Residues: CSATSGSYGYTF.

This chain links TRBV5-1 with TRBJ1-6; tentatively, D is TRBD1 (5 bases). V lost 0 bases and J lost 7, with 11 bases in between. CDR1 and CDR2 from the germline V gene are SGHRS and YFSETQ. The CDR3 sequence is 15 residues long. For the CDR3, the DNA is TGCGCCAGCAGCTTGGTGGGGCAGGAGAATTCACCCCTCCACTTT. Protein product: CASSLVGQENSPLHF.

This clonotype was detected a few times. The chain combines TRBV6-1 with TRBJ2-7; 8 bases are a match to TRBD1. Germline loops: CDR1 MNHNS, CDR2 SASEGT. With 6 bases clipped from V and 0 bases from J, the junction kept 7 bases outside the gene matches. There are 15 residues in the CDR3. The CDR3, as DNA: TGTGCCAGCAGAGATCCGGGACAGGCCTCCTACGAGCAGTACTTC. Translated: CASRDPGQASYEQYF.

Ten or more counts support this clonotype. J is TRBJ1-5 and V is TRBV2; D is unclear. This CDR3 spans 14 amino acids. Germline loops: CDR1 SNHLY, CDR2 FYNNEI. V was trimmed by 5 bases and J by 10 bases, leaving 18 bases between them. This CDR3 reads CASSPVAPPSPQHF. For the CDR3, the DNA is TGTGCCAGCAGTCCAGTGGCCCCACCATCTCCCCAGCATTTT.

This clonotype was observed at least ten times. The V and J genes are TRBV3-1 and TRBJ1-6; D perhaps matches TRBD1 (5 bases). Per germline, CDR1 LGHDT and CDR2 YNNKEL (reference sequence). The CDR3 runs 14 residues. Trimming cost V 1 base and J 10 bases, with 11 bases left between them. In DNA, the CDR3 is TGTGCCAGCAGCCAAGGTCAGGGAGGCTCACCCCTCCACTTT. Protein product: CASSQGQGGSPLHF.

This clonotype was observed at least ten times. The chain has TRBV28 and TRBJ2-7; 9 bases agree with TRBD1. Germline assignment: CDR1 MDHEN and CDR2 SYDVKM. V was clipped by 6 bases and J by 0 bases; unmatched bases: 9. The CDR3 runs 16 residues. In nucleotides, the CDR3 is TGTGCCAGCAGCTCCCCGGGACAGGGCAGCTCCTACGAGCAGTACTTC. Its protein is CASSSPGQGSSYEQYF.

V gene TRBV5-1 combines with J gene TRBJ2-1, with 11 bases that match TRBD2. This CDR3 is 17 amino acids long. Germline V lookup: CDR1 SGHRS, CDR2 YFSETQ. V dropped 1 base and J dropped 5; count of bases not matched to a gene: 8. The CDR3 is CASSLRPGTSGNNEQFF. DNA of the CDR3: TGCGCCAGCAGCTTGCGTCCGGGGACTAGCGGCAACAATGAGCAGTTCTTC.

The table lists this clonotype with many counts. The chain combines TRBV20-1 with TRBJ1-5; D not resolved. Germline CDR1 and CDR2: DFQATT and SNEGSKA (reference sequence). V lost 1 base, J lost 0 bases, and 10 bases lay in between. The CDR3 consists of 15 residues. CDR3 DNA: TGCAGTGCTAGAGGAGGCCCGAATAGCAATCAGCCCCAGCATTTT. This gives the protein CSARGGPNSNQPQHF.

CDR3 in amino acids: CASSESTNRGLAGVSDTDTQYF. CDR3 in DNA: TGTGCCAGCAGTGAATCCACGAACCGGGGACTAGCGGGAGTATCCGACACAGATACGCAGTATTTT. V usage is TRBV2 and J usage is TRBJ2-3, with 14 bases that match TRBD2. With 2 bases clipped from V and 2 bases from J, the junction kept 18 bases outside the gene matches. Germline CDR1 and CDR2: SNHLY and FYNNEI. CDR3 size: 22 residues.

In regard to this clonotype: This may be a read error, as it is one base from a much larger clone. V usage is TRBV20-1 and J usage is TRBJ1-1, with TRBD1 as a possible D gene (5 bases). V lost 4 bases to trimming and J lost 0 bases, with 12 bases between them. Germline V gene data show CDR1 as DFQATT and CDR2 as SNEGSKA (reference sequence). The CDR3 length is 14 residues. CDR3 region: CSANGGAMNTEAFF. The CDR3 DNA follows: TGCAGTGCTAACGGTGGGGCAATGAACACTGAAGCTTTCTTT.

This clonotype was counted many times. The V call is TRBV20-1, the J call TRBJ2-3; 7 bases are shared with TRBD2. CDR1 and CDR2 from the germline V gene are DFQATT and SNEGSKA (reference sequence). This CDR3 has 15 residues. V dropped 5 bases and J dropped 2; count of bases not matched to a gene: 10. CDR3 in amino acids: CSAYPASGFTDTQYF. The CDR3 region has the DNA TGCAGTGCTTATCCGGCTAGCGGATTCACAGATACGCAGTATTTT.

This clonotype was seen repeatedly, ten times or more. The rearrangement links TRBV20-1 to TRBJ2-1; 7 bases fit TRBD2. The CDR3 loop spans 12 amino acids. The trim removed 1 base at V and 6 bases at J, leaving 0 bases unmatched. The germline V gene has CDR1 DFQATT and CDR2 SNEGSKA (reference sequence). In DNA form, the CDR3 reads TGCAGTGCTAGAGGGACTAGCAATGAGCAGTTCTTC. Translated: CSARGTSNEQFF.

This clonotype was observed many times. This sequence joins TRBV7-2 and TRBJ2-1; D is unresolved. The ends were cut back, 6 bases at V and 8 bases at J, with 17 bases in the middle. The length of the CDR3 is 14 residues. Germline V gene lookup returns CDR1 SGHTA and CDR2 FQGNSA. The CDR3 is CASSQQTGSYEQFF. DNA for the CDR3: TGTGCCAGCAGTCAACAAACTGGGTCCTATGAGCAGTTCTTC.

This clonotype was recorded at least ten times. The gene calls are TRBV28 and TRBJ1-2, with 7 bases that match TRBD1. The germline CDR1 and CDR2 sequences are MDHEN and SYDVKM. V lost 3 bases to trimming and J lost 4 bases; unmatched junction nucleotides: 26. The CDR3 covers 21 residues. CDR3 loop: CASSFLGAQYQKDRSGYGYTF. The CDR3 bases are TGTGCCAGCAGTTTTTTAGGGGCCCAATACCAAAAGGACAGGTCTGGCTATGGCTACACCTTC.

CDR3: CSVEDRSGLETQYF. CDR3 bases: TGCAGCGTTGAAGATCGGAGTGGGTTGGAGACCCAGTACTTC. V usage is TRBV29-1 and J usage is TRBJ2-5; D gene unclear. The CDR3 contains 14 residues. The V gene's germline CDR1 is SQVTM and CDR2 ANQGSEA. Trimming left V 0 bases short and J 5 bases short, with 13 bases between.

The chain employs TRBV18 and TRBJ2-7; D is perhaps TRBD1 (6 bases). Deletions cut 3 bases from V and 2 bases from J, with 17 bases between. Germline CDR1 reads KGHSH; CDR2 reads LQKENI. The CDR3 contains 16 residues. DNA for the CDR3: TGTGCCAGCTCACCCGTGCCCGGGACATACGCCTACGAGCAGTACTTC. Its protein product is CASSPVPGTYAYEQYF.

This sequence joins TRBV15 and TRBJ2-6; D uncertain. V shed 5 bases and J shed 3 bases, with 11 bases lying between them. The length of the CDR3 is 15 residues. Germline-derived CDR1 and CDR2 are LNHNV and YYDKDF (reference sequence). The CDR3 nucleotides read TGTGCCACCAGCGGATCAAGGTATGGGGCCAACGTCCTGACTTTC. It is translated as CATSGSRYGANVLTF.

This clonotype has a count of ten or more. The gene calls are TRBV20-1 and TRBJ2-3; 8 bases are a match to TRBD2. Germline trimming cut 8 bases from V and 1 base from J; bases unmatched to any gene: 14. Germline values: CDR1 DFQATT, CDR2 SNEGSKA (reference sequence). The CDR3 is 16 amino acids. The chain's CDR3 is CSSWPAGTRGTDTQYF. CDR3 bases: TGCAGTTCTTGGCCGGCCGGGACTAGAGGCACAGATACGCAGTATTTT.

The chain has TRBV2 and TRBJ2-3; 9 bases align to TRBD2. Germline CDR1 SNHLY, CDR2 FYNNEI. V shed 6 bases and J 2 bases; nucleotides not matched to a gene: 9. The CDR3 covers 16 residues. The CDR3 nucleotides are TGTGCCAGCAGGGATACCGGGACTAGCTCCACAGATACGCAGTATTTT. Amino acids: CASRDTGTSSTDTQYF.

In the case of this clonotype: Being one base from a much bigger clone, this may be a read error. This chain connects TRBV5-1 to TRBJ2-1, with D possibly matching TRBD1 (6 bases). There are 16 residues in the CDR3. Germline CDR1 reads SGHRS; CDR2 reads YFSETQ. V gave up 3 bases and J gave up 3 bases, with 16 bases separating them. CDR3 protein: CASSSTTGTNYNEQFF. The CDR3 DNA reads as TGCGCCAGCAGCTCGACAACCGGGACAAACTACAATGAGCAGTTCTTC.

The rearrangement joins TRBV6-1 to TRBJ1-5; D not resolved. The germline V gene has CDR1 MNHNS and CDR2 SASEGT. The CDR3 sequence is 14 residues long. Trimming removed 0 bases at V and 5 bases at J, with 8 bases between. The CDR3 DNA reads TGTGCCAGCAGTGAAGCCGGGAGCGATCAGCCCCAGCATTTT. Protein product: CASSEAGSDQPQHF.

This clonotype was seen many times. The chain joins TRBV2 to TRBJ2-1; 10 bases are a match to TRBD2. This CDR3 comprises 14 residues. Germline V gene lookup returns CDR1 SNHLY and CDR2 FYNNEI. V lost 0 bases to trimming and J lost 12 bases; unmatched junction nucleotides: 5. The CDR3 is CASSEALAGIVQFF. In DNA, the CDR3 is TGTGCCAGCAGTGAAGCACTAGCGGGAATTGTGCAGTTCTTC.

This clonotype has a count of ten or more. This sequence joins TRBV7-9 and TRBJ2-5; D remains unclear. The CDR3 consists of 14 residues. The germline V and J ends were trimmed by 8 bases and 3 bases, with 16 bases remaining between them. Germline lookup yields CDR1 SEHNR and CDR2 FQNEAQ (reference sequence). The CDR3 region is CASRVSTSKETQYF. DNA for the CDR3: TGTGCCAGCCGCGTTAGTACCTCCAAAGAGACCCAGTACTTC.

This clonotype was counted ten times or more. This chain connects TRBV6-1 to TRBJ2-7; D ambiguous. The CDR3 contains 14 residues. Trimming left V 4 bases short and J 0 bases short, with 10 bases between. CDR1 MNHNS and CDR2 SASEGT come from the germline V gene. The CDR3 coding sequence is TGTGCCAGCAGTGGCCACGCGAGCTCCTACGAGCAGTACTTC. The encoded protein is CASSGHASSYEQYF.

Ten or more counts support this clonotype. The rearrangement uses TRBV28 and TRBJ2-7; 10 nucleotides match TRBD1. The CDR3 is 15 residues long. V lost 5 bases, J lost 6 bases, and 10 bases stayed unmatched. Looked up from germline, CDR1 is MDHEN and CDR2 is SYDVKM. In DNA form, the CDR3 reads TGTGCCAGCAGTATAGCCGGGACAGGGGTGTTCGAGCAGTACTTC. Its translation is CASSIAGTGVFEQYF. Based on the CDR3 plus reference TRBV28 and TRBJ2-7, the full variable domain is DVKVTQSSRYLVKRTGEKVFLECVQDMDHENMFWYRQDPGLGLRLIYFSYDVKMKEKGDIPEGYSVSREKKERFSLILESASTNQTSMYLCASSIAGTGVFEQYFGPGTRLTVT.

This clonotype occurred many times. The chain couples TRBV12-3 or TRBV12-4 to TRBJ2-1, with TRBD2 matching over 11 bases. The CDR3 covers 15 residues. The ends lost 4 bases at V and 6 bases at J; junction bases unmatched: 5. The CDR3 DNA is TGTGCCAGCAGTTACGGGACTAGCGGTTTCAATGAGCAGTTCTTC. It translates to CASSYGTSGFNEQFF.